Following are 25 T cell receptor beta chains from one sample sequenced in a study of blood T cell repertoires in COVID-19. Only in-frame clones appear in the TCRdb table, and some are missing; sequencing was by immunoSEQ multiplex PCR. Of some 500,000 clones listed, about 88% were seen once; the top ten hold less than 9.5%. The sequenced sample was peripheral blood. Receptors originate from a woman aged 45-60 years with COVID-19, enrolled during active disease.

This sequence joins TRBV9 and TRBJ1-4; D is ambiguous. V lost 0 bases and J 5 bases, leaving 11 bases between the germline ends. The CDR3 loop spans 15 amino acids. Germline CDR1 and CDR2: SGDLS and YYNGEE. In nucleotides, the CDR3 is TGTGCCAGCAGCGTAGGAACTGTACGAAATGAAAAACTGTTTTTT. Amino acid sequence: CASSVGTVRNEKLFF.

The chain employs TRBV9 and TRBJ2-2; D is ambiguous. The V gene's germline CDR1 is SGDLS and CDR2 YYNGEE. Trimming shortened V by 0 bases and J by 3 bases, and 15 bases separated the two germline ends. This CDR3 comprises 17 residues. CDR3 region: CASSVGYGAGDTGELFF. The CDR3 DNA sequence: TGTGCCAGCAGCGTAGGGTATGGCGCCGGAGACACCGGGGAGCTGTTTTTT.

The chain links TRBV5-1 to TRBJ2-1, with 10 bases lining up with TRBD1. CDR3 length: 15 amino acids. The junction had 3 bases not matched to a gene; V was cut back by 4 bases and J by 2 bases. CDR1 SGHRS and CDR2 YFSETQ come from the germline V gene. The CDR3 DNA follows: TGCGCCAGCAGCGAGGGACAGGGGCCCTACAATGAGCAGTTCTTC. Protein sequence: CASSEGQGPYNEQFF.

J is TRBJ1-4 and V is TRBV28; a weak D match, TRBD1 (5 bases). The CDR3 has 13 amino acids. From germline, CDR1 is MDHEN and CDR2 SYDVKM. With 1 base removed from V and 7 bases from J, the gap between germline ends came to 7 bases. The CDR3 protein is CASSLSTVEKLFF. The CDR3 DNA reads TGTGCCAGCAGTTTATCGACAGTTGAAAAACTGTTTTTT.

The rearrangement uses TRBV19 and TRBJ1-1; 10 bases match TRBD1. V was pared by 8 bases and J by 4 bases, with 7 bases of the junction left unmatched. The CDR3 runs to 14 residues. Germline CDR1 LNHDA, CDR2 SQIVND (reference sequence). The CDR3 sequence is CASEFGQGGTEAFF. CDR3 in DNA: TGTGCCAGTGAATTCGGACAGGGGGGCACTGAAGCTTTCTTT.

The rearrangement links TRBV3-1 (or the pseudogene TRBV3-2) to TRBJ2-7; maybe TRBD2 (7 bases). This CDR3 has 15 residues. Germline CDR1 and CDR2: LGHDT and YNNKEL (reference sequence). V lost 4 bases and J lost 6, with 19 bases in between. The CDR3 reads CASSPTGGPSSEQYF. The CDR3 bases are TGTGCCAGCAGCCCCACCGGGGGGCCGTCGAGCGAGCAGTACTTC.

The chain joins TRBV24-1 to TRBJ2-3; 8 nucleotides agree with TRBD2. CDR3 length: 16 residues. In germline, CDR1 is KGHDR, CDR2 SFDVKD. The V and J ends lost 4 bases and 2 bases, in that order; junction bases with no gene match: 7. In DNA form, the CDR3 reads TGTGCCACCAGTGACCTTAGCGGGGAGGCCACAGATACGCAGTATTTT. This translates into CATSDLSGEATDTQYF.

CDR3: CASSLDRTGRREKLFF. The CDR3 DNA is TGTGCCAGCAGCTTAGATCGGACAGGGCGTCGCGAAAAACTGTTTTTT. J is TRBJ1-4 and V is TRBV7-2; 8 bases are a match to TRBD1. The germline V gene has CDR1 SGHTA and CDR2 FQGNSA. With 1 base clipped from V and 8 bases from J, the junction kept 9 bases outside the gene matches. The CDR3 spans 16 residues.

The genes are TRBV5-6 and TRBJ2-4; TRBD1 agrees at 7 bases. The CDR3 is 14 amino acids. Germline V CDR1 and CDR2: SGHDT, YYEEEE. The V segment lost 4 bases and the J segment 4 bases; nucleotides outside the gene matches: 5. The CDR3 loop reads CASSRGGQKNIQYF. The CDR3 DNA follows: TGTGCCAGCAGCCGAGGGGGACAGAAAAACATTCAGTACTTC.

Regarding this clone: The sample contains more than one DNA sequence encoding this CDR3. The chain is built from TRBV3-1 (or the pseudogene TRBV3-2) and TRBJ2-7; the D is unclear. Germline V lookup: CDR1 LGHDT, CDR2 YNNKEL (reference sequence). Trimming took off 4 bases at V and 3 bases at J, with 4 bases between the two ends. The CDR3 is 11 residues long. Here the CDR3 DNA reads TGTGCCAGCAGCCTAAACTACGAGCAGTACTTC. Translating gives CASSLNYEQYF.

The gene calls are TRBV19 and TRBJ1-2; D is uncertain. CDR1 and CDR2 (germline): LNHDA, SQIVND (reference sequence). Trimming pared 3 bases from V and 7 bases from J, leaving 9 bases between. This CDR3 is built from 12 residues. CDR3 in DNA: TGTGCCAGTAGTATGCTTTCGCGTGGCTACACCTTC. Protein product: CASSMLSRGYTF.

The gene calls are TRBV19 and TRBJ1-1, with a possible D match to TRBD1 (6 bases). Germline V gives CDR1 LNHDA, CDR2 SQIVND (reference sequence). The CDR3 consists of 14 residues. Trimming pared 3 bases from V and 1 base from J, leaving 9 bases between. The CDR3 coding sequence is TGTGCCAGTAGTATTTGGACAGAGAACACTGAAGCTTTCTTT. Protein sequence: CASSIWTENTEAFF.

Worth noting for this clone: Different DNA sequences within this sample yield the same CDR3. CDR3 DNA: TGTGCCTGGAGTGTACAGGGAAACACTGAAGCTTTCTTT. It yields the protein CAWSVQGNTEAFF. The genes are TRBV30 and TRBJ1-1, with D possibly TRBD1 on 6 matching bases. V lost 0 bases and J 2 bases, leaving 7 bases between the germline ends. The CDR3 is 13 residues long. Germline lookup yields CDR1 GTSNPN and CDR2 SVGIG (reference sequence).

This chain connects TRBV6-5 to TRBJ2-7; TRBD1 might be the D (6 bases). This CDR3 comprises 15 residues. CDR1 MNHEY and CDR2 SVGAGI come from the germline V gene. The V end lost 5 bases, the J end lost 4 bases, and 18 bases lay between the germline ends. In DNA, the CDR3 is TGTGCCAGCAGTCCCGGAGTTCCTAGGGGGTACGAGCAGTACTTC. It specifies CASSPGVPRGYEQYF.

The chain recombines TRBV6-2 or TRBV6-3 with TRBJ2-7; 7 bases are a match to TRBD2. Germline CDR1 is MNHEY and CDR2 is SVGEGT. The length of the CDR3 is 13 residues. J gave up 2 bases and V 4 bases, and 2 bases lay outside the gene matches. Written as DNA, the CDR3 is TGTGCCAGCAGTTCCGGGACTACCTACGAGCAGTACTTC. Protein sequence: CASSSGTTYEQYF.

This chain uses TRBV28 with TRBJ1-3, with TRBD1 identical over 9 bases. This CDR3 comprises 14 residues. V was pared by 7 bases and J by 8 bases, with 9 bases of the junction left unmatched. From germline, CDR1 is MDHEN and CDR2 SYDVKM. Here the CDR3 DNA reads TGTGCCAGCACCCAGGGAGGACAGGGGCACACCATATATTTT. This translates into CASTQGGQGHTIYF.

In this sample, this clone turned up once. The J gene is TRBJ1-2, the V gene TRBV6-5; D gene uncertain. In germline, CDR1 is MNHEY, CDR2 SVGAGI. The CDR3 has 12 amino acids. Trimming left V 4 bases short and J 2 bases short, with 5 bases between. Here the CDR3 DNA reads TGTGCCAGCAGTTCCCGGAACTATGGCTACACCTTC. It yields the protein CASSSRNYGYTF.

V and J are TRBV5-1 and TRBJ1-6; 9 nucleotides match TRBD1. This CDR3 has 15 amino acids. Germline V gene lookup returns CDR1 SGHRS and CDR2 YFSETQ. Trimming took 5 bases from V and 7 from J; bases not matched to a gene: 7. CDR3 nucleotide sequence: TGCGCCAGCAGTCCTGACAGGGGGGTGAATTCACCCCTCCACTTT. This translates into CASSPDRGVNSPLHF.

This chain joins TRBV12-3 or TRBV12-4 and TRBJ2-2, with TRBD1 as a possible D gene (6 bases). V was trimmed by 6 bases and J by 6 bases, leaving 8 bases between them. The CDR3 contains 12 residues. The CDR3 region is CASSRTAGELFF. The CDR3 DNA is TGTGCCAGCAGCAGGACAGCCGGGGAGCTGTTTTTT.

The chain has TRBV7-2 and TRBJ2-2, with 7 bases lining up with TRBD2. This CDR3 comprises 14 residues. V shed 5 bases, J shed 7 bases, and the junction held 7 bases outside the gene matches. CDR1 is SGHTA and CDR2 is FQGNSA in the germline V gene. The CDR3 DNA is TGTGCCAGCAGCCCGGGACTACTTGACGGGGAGCTGTTTTTT. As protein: CASSPGLLDGELFF.

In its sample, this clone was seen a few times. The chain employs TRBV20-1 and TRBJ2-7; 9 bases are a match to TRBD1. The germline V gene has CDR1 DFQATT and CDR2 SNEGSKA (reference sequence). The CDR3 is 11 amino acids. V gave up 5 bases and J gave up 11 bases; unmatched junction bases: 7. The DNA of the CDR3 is TGCAGTGCTTTTGGACAGGGGCAAGAGTACTTC. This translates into CSAFGQGQEYF.

The CDR3 bases are TGTGCCTGGACGAGCGGGGGGGCCGCCTACGAGCAGTACTTC. This translates into CAWTSGGAAYEQYF. This chain joins TRBV30 and TRBJ2-7, with 10 bases aligning to TRBD2. V gave up 4 bases and J gave up 2 bases; unmatched junction bases: 5. There are 14 residues in the CDR3. Germline V gives CDR1 GTSNPN, CDR2 SVGIG (reference sequence). The whole variable domain, remainder taken from reference TRBV30 and TRBJ2-7, is SQTIHQWPATLVQPVGSPLSLECTVEGTSNPNLYWYRQAAGRGLQLLFYSVGIGQISSEVPQNLSASRPQDRQFILSSKKLLLSDSGFYLCAWTSGGAAYEQYFGPGTRLTVT.

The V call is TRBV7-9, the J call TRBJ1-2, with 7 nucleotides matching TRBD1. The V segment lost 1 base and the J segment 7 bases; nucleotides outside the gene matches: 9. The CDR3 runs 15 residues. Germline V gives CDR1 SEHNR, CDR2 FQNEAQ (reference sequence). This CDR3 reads CASSLEVPGQSGYTF. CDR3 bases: TGTGCCAGCAGCTTAGAGGTCCCGGGACAGTCTGGCTACACCTTC. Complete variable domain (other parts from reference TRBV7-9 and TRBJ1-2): DTGVSQNPRHKITKRGQNVTFRCDPISEHNRLYWYRQTLGQGPEFLTYFQNEAQLEKSRLLSDRFSAERPKGSFSTLEIQRTEQGDSAMYLCASSLEVPGQSGYTFGSGTRLTVV.

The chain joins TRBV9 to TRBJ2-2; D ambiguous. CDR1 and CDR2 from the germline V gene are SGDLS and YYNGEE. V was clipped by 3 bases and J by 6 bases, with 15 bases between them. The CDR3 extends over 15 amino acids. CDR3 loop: CASSASLPRAGELFF. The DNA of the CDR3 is TGTGCCAGCAGCGCTTCCCTTCCACGGGCCGGGGAGCTGTTTTTT.

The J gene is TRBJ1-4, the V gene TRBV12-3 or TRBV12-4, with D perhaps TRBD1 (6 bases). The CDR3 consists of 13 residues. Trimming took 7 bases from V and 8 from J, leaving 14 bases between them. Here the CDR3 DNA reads TGTGCCAGCAACTTACCCGGACAGGAAAAACTGTTTTTT. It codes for CASNLPGQEKLFF.